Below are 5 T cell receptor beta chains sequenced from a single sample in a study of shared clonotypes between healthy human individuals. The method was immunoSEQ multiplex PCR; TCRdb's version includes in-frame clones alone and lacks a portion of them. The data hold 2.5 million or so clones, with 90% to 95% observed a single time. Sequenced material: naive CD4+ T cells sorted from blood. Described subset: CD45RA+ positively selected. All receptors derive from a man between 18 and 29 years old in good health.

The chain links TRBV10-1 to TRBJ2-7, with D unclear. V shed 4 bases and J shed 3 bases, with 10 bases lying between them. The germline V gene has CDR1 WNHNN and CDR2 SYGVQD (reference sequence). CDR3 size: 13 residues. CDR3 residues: CASSGESGYEQYF. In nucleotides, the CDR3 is TGCGCCAGCAGTGGCGAATCGGGCTACGAGCAGTACTTC.

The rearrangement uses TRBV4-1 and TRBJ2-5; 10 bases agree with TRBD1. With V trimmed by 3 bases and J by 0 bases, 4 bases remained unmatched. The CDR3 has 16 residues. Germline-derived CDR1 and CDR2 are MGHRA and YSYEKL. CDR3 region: CASSHGQGGYQETQYF. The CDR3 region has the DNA TGCGCCAGCAGCCACGGACAGGGGGGGTACCAAGAGACCCAGTACTTC.

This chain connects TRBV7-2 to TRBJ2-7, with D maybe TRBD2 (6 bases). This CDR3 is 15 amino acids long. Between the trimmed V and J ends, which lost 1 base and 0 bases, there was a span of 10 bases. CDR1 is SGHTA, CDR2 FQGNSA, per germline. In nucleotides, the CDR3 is TGTGCCAGCAGCTTAGGGGCGCGGGGCTCCTACGAGCAGTACTTC. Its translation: CASSLGARGSYEQYF.

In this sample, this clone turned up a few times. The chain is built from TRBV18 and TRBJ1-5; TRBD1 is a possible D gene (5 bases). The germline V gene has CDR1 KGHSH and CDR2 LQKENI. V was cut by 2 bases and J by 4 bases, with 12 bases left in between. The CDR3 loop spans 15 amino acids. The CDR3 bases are TGTGCCAGCTCACCAGGCAGGGTGAGTAATCAGCCCCAGCATTTT. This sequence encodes CASSPGRVSNQPQHF.

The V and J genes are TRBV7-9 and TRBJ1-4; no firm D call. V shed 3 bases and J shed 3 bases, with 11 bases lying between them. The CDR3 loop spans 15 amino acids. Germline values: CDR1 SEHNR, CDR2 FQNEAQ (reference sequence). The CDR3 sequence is CASSLKGRANEKLFF. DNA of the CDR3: TGTGCCAGCAGCTTGAAAGGGAGGGCTAATGAAAAACTGTTTTTT.